The TCR beta chain described here comes from a study of regulatory T cells in long-lasting Graves disease. On the study more broadly: Patients newly diagnosed with Graves' had been on antithyroid drugs for under 3 months.

Library construction for TCR beta used iRepertoire HTBI primers and Arm-PCR of CDR3 regions. TCRdb re-called the multiplex PCR reads with MiXCR, one entry per CDR3 protein. The sample contains a few hundred thousand distinct CDR3 sequences, 12% of which appear only once. Germline values: CDR1 MGHRA, CDR2 YSYEKL. The CDR3 contains 12 residues. Trimming left V 1 base short and J 10 bases short, with 8 bases between. This clonotype showed up many times. The sample's time point: newly diagnosed GD, antithyroid drugs for less than 3 months. Following extraction of RNA from PBMCs, that RNA was used to make the TCR library. Another study also made use of these data, one on T cells in Graves' hyperthyroidism and ophthalmopathy. That source adds: Stable hyperthyroidism: no ophthalmopathy progression over 18 months of follow-up.

The receptor comes from a woman under 30 with Graves disease. Sequencing was performed on peripheral blood mononuclear cells (PBMCs), taken at new diagnosis, from a patient treated with antithyroid drugs. The J gene is TRBJ2-1, the V gene TRBV4-1; the D is unclear. In DNA form, the CDR3 reads TGCGCCAGCAGCCAAGCCTCAAAGGAGCAGTTCTTC. It encodes CASSQASKEQFF.